Each of the 9 T cell receptor beta chains below was sequenced from the same sample in a study of identifying expanded T cells in peripheral blood. Here immunoSEQ multiplex PCR was the method, and the copy in TCRdb shows in-frame clones only, minus some. In the table there are fewer than 55,000 clones, roughly 82% of which are singletons. The specimen sequenced was blood. These receptors were collected from a person aged 18 to 70 in good health.

The V gene is TRBV5-1, the J gene TRBJ2-7; no firm D call. Trimming removed 4 bases from V and 5 bases from J, with 13 bases in between. Looked up from germline, CDR1 is SGHRS and CDR2 is YFSETQ. The CDR3 totals 13 residues. DNA of the CDR3: TGCGCCAGCAGCCAGACCCGGGCCCACGAGCAGTACTTC. Protein product: CASSQTRAHEQYF.

This clone is deemed medium-sized. The chain combines TRBV7-9 with TRBJ1-1, with no clear D. The germline V gene has CDR1 SEHNR and CDR2 FQNEAQ (reference sequence). Trimming stripped 5 bases from V and 6 bases from J, with 7 bases between. CDR3 length equals 11 residues. The CDR3 protein is CASSPSSEAFF. In DNA form, the CDR3 reads TGTGCCAGCAGCCCTTCATCTGAAGCTTTCTTT.

This rearrangement joins TRBV11-2 to TRBJ2-2, with TRBD1 identical over 8 bases. CDR1 and CDR2 from the germline V gene are SGHAT and FQNNGV. The CDR3 sequence is 15 residues long. After removal of 2 bases from V and 5 bases from J, the junction contained 4 bases not matched to a gene. The CDR3 is CASSLRQGRTGELFF. For the CDR3, the DNA is TGTGCCAGCAGCTTACGACAGGGGAGGACCGGGGAGCTGTTTTTT.

The V call is TRBV19, the J call TRBJ1-1; maybe TRBD1 (5 bases). The ends were cut back, 3 bases at V and 1 base at J, with 9 bases in the middle. The CDR3 covers 14 residues. Per germline, CDR1 LNHDA and CDR2 SQIVND (reference sequence). CDR3 DNA: TGTGCCAGTAGTATCGGGACGGCGAACACTGAAGCTTTCTTT. Translation gives CASSIGTANTEAFF.

This clone occurred once. The V and J genes are TRBV9 and TRBJ2-5; 7 bases align to TRBD2. Gene TRBJ2-7 matches the end of the DNA better, so the J call may be wrong. The CDR3 has 16 amino acids. Per the germline V gene, CDR1 is SGDLS and CDR2 is YYNGEE. In DNA, the CDR3 is TGTGCCAGCAGCGTAGCTGCGGCGGGAGCCCCCTACGAGCAGTACTTC. Its protein is CASSVAAAGAPYEQYF.

V gene TRBV18 combines with J gene TRBJ1-2; 10 bases fit TRBD1. V gave up 6 bases and J gave up 8 bases; unmatched junction bases: 6. Germline CDR1 reads KGHSH; CDR2 reads LQKENI. The CDR3 runs to 13 residues. In DNA, the CDR3 is TGTGCCAGCTCCCAGGGGACAGGGGAAGGCTACACCTTC. Amino acid sequence: CASSQGTGEGYTF.

The rearrangement uses TRBV4-1 and TRBJ1-4, with 7 positions matching TRBD1. In germline, CDR1 is MGHRA, CDR2 YSYEKL. The CDR3 is made up of 16 amino acids. J lost 3 bases, V lost 0 bases, and 4 bases had no gene match. The CDR3 DNA sequence: TGCGCCAGCAGCCAAGAGGACAGGCCCTCTAATGAAAAACTGTTTTTT. It codes for CASSQEDRPSNEKLFF.

As regards this clone: Given the absence of the conserved phenylalanine or tryptophan at the CDR3 end, a read error is likely. No DNA is shown, since the ends of the CDR3 on it are uncertain; the CDR3 is the one TCRdb lists. This chain links TRBV4-3 with TRBJ1-2. The CDR3 totals 14 residues, both ends included. CDR1 LGHNA and CDR2 YSLEER come from the germline V gene. The CDR3 protein is CASSQEGSCPGTAK.

CDR3: CASSSRQGGGEQYF. The CDR3 region has the DNA TGTGCCAGCAGCAGCAGACAGGGAGGCGGCGAGCAGTACTTC. The genes are TRBV7-2 and TRBJ2-7; the D gene is possibly TRBD1 (7 bases). CDR3 length equals 14 residues. Trimming removed 5 bases at V and 6 bases at J, with 17 bases between. Germline-derived CDR1 and CDR2 are SGHTA and FQGNSA.